The TCR beta chain described here comes from a study of blood T cell repertoires in COVID-19. Study-wide background: COVID-19 samples collected from the United States, Italy and Spain covered acute and convalescent phases.

Generated by immunoSEQ multiplex PCR, the TCRdb table keeps only in-frame clones and is missing some. The sample includes 80,000 to 100,000 clones, around 84% seen only once; the top ten take about a fifth. This CDR3 region has 14 residues. Germline CDR1 GTSNPN, CDR2 SVGIG (reference sequence). V lost 0 bases and J lost 0, with 6 bases in between. The TCR sequence derives from an elderly woman in a cohort sampled during active or convalescent COVID-19. This rearrangement joins TRBV30 to TRBJ2-1; no reliable D call. Sequencing was performed on peripheral blood. CDR3 in DNA: TGTGCCTGGAGTGTTCTGAGCTCCTACAATGAGCAGTTCTTC. Translated: CAWSVLSSYNEQFF.